Listed below are T cell receptor beta chains from one sample, sequenced in a study of CXCR3-negative and CXCR3-positive naive CD8 T cells. From the 5' RACE reads, TCRdb lists one entry per CDR3 protein and no DNA. The sample data list tens of thousands of distinct CDR3 sequences. Sequencing was done on a sample of naive CXCR3- CD8+ T cells from blood. These receptor sequences come from a human donor in good health. Some clones in this sample may be carry-over from other donors' samples. The CDR3 runs from the conserved cysteine through the conserved F or W. The order of the fields is clone size, J gene, V gene, CDR3 protein. Size is omitted from some rows. Given values are once, few, many or a class for expanded clones.

-	TRBJ1-4	TRBV7-9	CASSPPGAEKLFF
-	TRBJ1-2	TRBV7-8	CASSFPYGGYTF
-	TRBJ1-1	TRBV28	CASSLFGAEAFF
medium-sized	TRBJ2-1	TRBV29-1	CSVPVWNEQFF
-	TRBJ2-1	TRBV6-1	CASTIGLGYNEQFF
-	TRBJ2-1	TRBV10-3	CATGPNGTPNEQFF
-	TRBJ2-1	TRBV7-6	CASSRQSYNEQFF
-	TRBJ2-7	TRBV20-1	CSARSGDRSYEQYF
-	TRBJ2-7	TRBV4-1	CASSQGPGQGTNYEQYF
-	TRBJ2-7	TRBV20-1	CSARDRPSQHRTLYEQYF
-	TRBJ1-2	TRBV20-1	CSARDQSNYGYTF
-	TRBJ2-3	TRBV20-1	CSAGNGEADTQYF
-	TRBJ2-3	TRBV6-2/TRBV6-3	CASSLSGESDTQYF
-	TRBJ2-7	TRBV28	CASSSLNRTGGLGSYEQYF
-	TRBJ1-2	TRBV29-1	CGVDRSPANYGYTF
-	TRBJ1-5	TRBV7-2	CASSWSEVLPQHF
-	TRBJ1-2	TRBV29-1	CSVDKGELEEEDLPDYGYTF
-	TRBJ1-2	TRBV5-1	CASTISPGQLYGYTF
-	TRBJ2-3	TRBV28	CASSSVPPQRGTLADTQYF
-	TRBJ2-3	TRBV7-2	CASSLGASGTDTQYF
-	TRBJ2-2	TRBV12-3/TRBV12-4	CATPGDGGELFF
-	TRBJ1-1	TRBV29-1	CSVESLGGYTEAFF
-	TRBJ2-1	TRBV19	CASSTRDYEQFF
-	TRBJ2-1	TRBV5-4	CASSARDSLPEQFF
-	TRBJ1-5	TRBV28	CASSPGQGNQPQHF
-	TRBJ2-7	TRBV20-1	CSARDRGPSSYEQYF
-	TRBJ2-5	TRBV28	CASSSRATQETQYF
-	TRBJ2-5	TRBV28	CASSFFPGYQETQYF
-	TRBJ2-1	TRBV6-5	CASSYSAYNEQFF
-	TRBJ2-1	TRBV29-1	CSVDVGRVNEQFF
-	TRBJ2-1	TRBV28	CASSLWKSGDEQFF
-	TRBJ2-7	TRBV7-8	CASGGGASYEQYF
-	TRBJ1-2	TRBV2	CATKTPTLDGYTF
-	TRBJ2-1	TRBV12-2	CASRPPGSYNEQFF
-	TRBJ2-1	TRBV28	CASSLAGPFYNEQFF
-	TRBJ2-7	TRBV7-3	CASSPQASSYEQYF
-	TRBJ2-5	TRBV10-3	CAISESNGAQETQYF
-	TRBJ2-3	TRBV14	CASSQAAGGLIGTDTQYF
-	TRBJ2-7	TRBV7-9	CASSPKEGKTYEQYF
-	TRBJ2-4	TRBV5-1	CASSLGNERVNIQYF
-	TRBJ2-7	TRBV7-9	CASSLAFKGAYEQYF
-	TRBJ2-3	TRBV20-1	CSASFSRDTDTQYF
-	TRBJ2-1	TRBV2	CASRAGTGPYNEQFF
-	TRBJ2-3	TRBV5-1	CASSLAALSMGGDTQYF
-	TRBJ2-7	TRBV12-3/TRBV12-4	CASSFSGRSYEQYF
-	TRBJ2-1	TRBV2	CASSVNNEQFF
-	TRBJ2-7	TRBV4-3	CASSQGPLAGDGEQYF
-	TRBJ2-7	TRBV7-8	CASSYGTLYEQYF
-	TRBJ2-3	TRBV15	CATSRDLGTDTQYF
-	TRBJ2-2	TRBV6-5	CASSYDLAPGELFF
-	TRBJ2-7	TRBV20-1	CSAKTSRSSYEQYF
-	TRBJ2-7	TRBV12-3/TRBV12-4	CASSRFVGEQYF
-	TRBJ2-1	TRBV4-1	CASSQGGLAGGYEQFF
-	TRBJ2-3	TRBV6-4	CASSDGTSGGADTQYF
-	TRBJ2-7	TRBV14	CASSVYYSTGISYEQYF
-	TRBJ2-7	TRBV29-1	CSVGTARKSYEQYF
-	TRBJ2-1	TRBV11-2	CASSLAGTLGEQFF